This entry describes one T cell receptor (beta chain). The CDR3 runs 15 residues. Germline trimming cut 5 bases from V and 7 bases from J; bases unmatched to any gene: 8. Germline CDR1 is MNHEY and CDR2 is SMNVEV (reference sequence). The source of the sample is a study of blood T cell repertoires in COVID-19. Looking at the study overall: Italy, Spain and the United States were the sources of the convalescent and acute COVID-19 samples.

Study processing details: Amplification with reference gene primers provided the estimates of nucleated cell counts. Using immunoSEQ multiplex PCR, the repertoire was profiled, and TCRdb retains in-frame clones only, with some absent. V and J calls and clone size are as listed in that table; D and trimming were resolved from the DNA. The sample has over 100,000 clones, 60% to 75% seen once; the top ten hold 1.9%. Material: peripheral blood. The rearrangement uses TRBV27 and TRBJ1-4; 9 nucleotides line up with TRBD1. This TCR derives from a woman aged 70-85 years with acute or convalescent COVID-19. The CDR3 protein is CASSPYRGLFEKLFF. CDR3 nucleotide sequence: TGTGCCAGCAGTCCTTACAGGGGGCTATTTGAAAAACTGTTTTTT.